This paragraph covers one TCR beta chain sequence. The data were obtained in a study of blood T cell repertoires in COVID-19. Using immunoSEQ multiplex PCR, the repertoire was profiled, and TCRdb retains in-frame clones only, with some absent. Here the sample spans hundreds of thousands of clones, around four fifths being singletons. V was pared by 6 bases and J by 0 bases, with 5 bases of the junction left unmatched. The CDR3 has 14 amino acids. Germline V gene data show CDR1 as MNHEY and CDR2 as SVGAGI. Specimen: peripheral blood. The clonotype originates from a woman aged 50 to 60 with active or convalescent COVID-19. This chain uses TRBV6-5 with TRBJ2-7, with TRBD2 matching 7 bases. As DNA, the CDR3 is TGTGCCAGCAGAGCGGGGTCCTACTCCTACGAGCAGTACTTC. Its protein product is CASRAGSYSYEQYF.